The 18 T cell receptor beta chains reported below all come from one sample, sequenced in a study of T cell repertoires in cytomegalovirus infection. TCRdb reanalysed the reads using MiXCR and keeps one entry per CDR3 protein. The repertoire includes around 490,000 distinct CDR3 sequences, more than 25% of them detected once, and over 10% sits in the top ten. Material: PBMCs. All receptors come from a human donor in good health (CMV status not recorded). Some clones in this sample may be carry-over from other donors' samples.

V and J are TRBV4-1 and TRBJ2-3; 10 positions agree with TRBD1. V shed 2 bases and J 1 base; nucleotides not matched to a gene: 9. The CDR3 consists of 18 residues. The germline CDR1 and CDR2 sequences are MGHRA and YSYEKL. CDR3 amino acids: CASSQISGDRGGTDTQYF. CDR3 nucleotides: TGCGCCAGCAGCCAAATATCAGGGGACAGGGGCGGCACAGATACGCAGTATTTT.

This clonotype was detected a few times. The gene calls are TRBV24-1 and TRBJ2-3, with TRBD2 as a possible D gene (5 bases). The CDR3 has 15 residues. In germline, CDR1 is KGHDR, CDR2 SFDVKD. Trimming shortened V by 2 bases and J by 4 bases, and 12 bases separated the two germline ends. This CDR3 reads CATSDSTRSADTQYF. The CDR3 DNA reads TGTGCCACCAGTGATTCAACTAGGTCGGCAGATACGCAGTATTTT.

This chain links TRBV24-1 with TRBJ2-2; D may be TRBD2 (7 bases). Germline-derived CDR1 and CDR2 are KGHDR and SFDVKD. This CDR3 region has 15 residues. V was cut by 3 bases and J by 6 bases, with 13 bases left in between. The CDR3: CATSDRGAGPGELFF. The DNA of the CDR3 is TGTGCCACCAGTGATCGGGGGGCAGGGCCCGGGGAGCTGTTTTTT.

This rearrangement joins TRBV19 to TRBJ1-1; 7 bases match TRBD1. The germline CDR1 and CDR2 sequences are LNHDA and SQIVND (reference sequence). Trimming cost V 3 bases and J 2 bases; bases outside gene matches: 6. The CDR3 length is 15 residues. CDR3: CASSMVGGGNTEAFF. The CDR3 DNA sequence: TGTGCCAGTAGTATGGTAGGGGGCGGAAACACTGAAGCTTTCTTT.

The V call is TRBV6-2 or TRBV6-3, the J call TRBJ2-1, with D possibly being TRBD2 (5 bases). The ends were cut back, 5 bases at V and 6 bases at J, with 11 bases in the middle. The germline CDR1 and CDR2 sequences are MNHEY and SVGEGT. CDR3 length equals 13 residues. This CDR3 is CASSLRVLNEQFF. The DNA for the CDR3 is TGTGCCAGCAGTCTGCGGGTTCTCAATGAGCAGTTCTTC.

This rearrangement joins TRBV6-5 to TRBJ2-2; 11 nucleotides line up with TRBD2. The CDR3 has 20 residues. In germline, CDR1 is MNHEY, CDR2 SVGAGI. The V gene end was trimmed by 5 bases and the J gene end by 0 bases; junction bases not matched to a gene: 14. The CDR3 coding sequence is TGTGCCAGCAGTAGACTAGCGGGACCCCGTGCTATCGCGAACACCGGGGAGCTGTTTTTT. It encodes CASSRLAGPRAIANTGELFF.

This clonotype was counted ten times or more. This chain uses TRBV7-2 with TRBJ2-3; TRBD1 aligns across 8 bases. Germline CDR1 reads SGHTA; CDR2 reads FQGNSA. The CDR3 length is 16 residues. The V gene end was trimmed by 1 base and the J gene end by 0 bases; junction bases not matched to a gene: 3. The CDR3 sequence is CASSLVGQASTDTQYF. The CDR3 DNA reads as TGTGCCAGCAGCTTAGTGGGACAGGCAAGCACAGATACGCAGTATTTT.

This clonotype was seen repeatedly, ten times or more. The chain uses TRBV7-2 and TRBJ2-5; 7 positions agree with TRBD1. The length of the CDR3 is 14 residues. Germline V lookup: CDR1 SGHTA, CDR2 FQGNSA. Trimming at V came to 5 bases and at J to 4 bases, leaving 7 bases not matched to a gene. This CDR3 reads CASSVQGNRETQYF. The CDR3 DNA reads as TGTGCCAGCAGCGTACAGGGGAATCGAGAGACCCAGTACTTC.

The chain joins TRBV6-1 to TRBJ2-4; no firm D call. Germline CDR1 reads MNHNS; CDR2 reads SASEGT. The CDR3 covers 15 residues. V was shortened by 6 bases and J by 8 bases, with 20 bases between the two germline ends. The CDR3 nucleotides read TGTGCCAGCAGAGCCGACGGTGGACCAGGAGACATTCAGTACTTC. It encodes CASRADGGPGDIQYF.

The chain recombines TRBV11-3 with TRBJ2-1; 12 bases are a match to TRBD2. V trimming: 5 bases; J trimming: 0 bases; junction bases outside the gene matches: 8. CDR1 is SGHNT, CDR2 YENEEA, per germline. This CDR3 has 18 residues. The CDR3 nucleotides are TGTGCCAGCAGCCTACGAGGACTAGCGGGAAGCTCCTACAATGAGCAGTTCTTC. Its protein product is CASSLRGLAGSSYNEQFF.

There are many counts of this clonotype. J is TRBJ2-7 and V is TRBV6-1; TRBD2 matches at 13 bases. The CDR3 is made up of 15 amino acids. Germline CDR1 MNHNS, CDR2 SASEGT. J lost 1 base, V lost 6 bases, and 3 bases had no gene match. Written as DNA, the CDR3 is TGTGCCAGCAGGCTGACTAGCGGGAGGTCCTACGAGCAGTACGTC. Its translation: CASRLTSGRSYEQYV.

J is TRBJ1-3 and V is TRBV30; possible D gene TRBD1, 5 bases. CDR3 length: 16 residues. Germline assignment: CDR1 GTSNPN and CDR2 SVGIG (reference sequence). Trimming pared 0 bases from V and 0 bases from J, leaving 12 bases between. CDR3 in amino acids: CAWSVWGTSSGNTIYF. The CDR3 DNA reads as TGTGCCTGGAGTGTATGGGGCACCAGCTCTGGAAACACCATATATTTT. Supplemented by reference TRBV30 and TRBJ1-3, the full variable domain reads SQTIHQWPATLVQPVGSPLSLECTVEGTSNPNLYWYRQAAGRGLQLLFYSVGIGQISSEVPQNLSASRPQDRQFILSSKKLLLSDSGFYLCAWSVWGTSSGNTIYFGEGSWLTVV.

This clonotype has at least ten counts. The chain employs TRBV7-2 and TRBJ2-1; D is unclear. V shed 1 base and J shed 6 bases, with 7 bases lying between them. Germline V gene lookup returns CDR1 SGHTA and CDR2 FQGNSA. CDR3 length: 13 residues. CDR3 DNA: TGTGCCAGCAGCTTAGGTCTAGTCAATGAGCAGTTCTTC. Its translation is CASSLGLVNEQFF.

The rearrangement joins TRBV7-4 to TRBJ2-1, with D tentatively TRBD2 (5 bases). V lost 0 bases and J 7 bases, leaving 10 bases between the germline ends. The germline gives CDR1 SGHVT, CDR2 SQSDAQ. The CDR3 is 14 amino acids. CDR3 nucleotide sequence: TGTGCCAGCAGCTTAGCCGGGATCACAAATGAGCAGTTCTTC. Translated, it gives CASSLAGITNEQFF.

The chain employs TRBV19 and TRBJ1-5, with a possible D match to TRBD1 (6 bases). From germline, CDR1 is LNHDA and CDR2 SQIVND (reference sequence). V was clipped by 7 bases and J by 5 bases, with 21 bases between them. CDR3 length: 16 amino acids. The CDR3, as DNA: TGTGCCAGTACTCCCTGGGAAACAGGGCGAGATCAGCCCCAGCATTTT. Its translation is CASTPWETGRDQPQHF.

The chain combines TRBV12-3 or TRBV12-4 with TRBJ1-1; possibly TRBD1 for D (5 bases). V dropped 5 bases and J dropped 10 bases, with 14 bases sitting between them. The CDR3 spans 12 residues. The CDR3 nucleotides are TGTGCCAGCAGTCTCGGGACCGACGGAGCTTTCTTT. As protein: CASSLGTDGAFF.

This clonotype was recorded many times. This sequence joins TRBV7-2 and TRBJ2-7; a weak D match, TRBD2 (6 bases). Germline-derived CDR1 and CDR2 are SGHTA and FQGNSA. V was shortened by 0 bases and J by 3 bases, with 12 bases between the two germline ends. The CDR3 is 15 residues long. Written as DNA, the CDR3 is TGTGCCAGCAGCTTAGCAGGGTTCGGGGGCTACGAGCAGTACTTC. The encoded protein is CASSLAGFGGYEQYF. Looking up the rest from reference TRBV7-2 and TRBJ2-7 gives the full variable domain: GAGVSQSPSNKVTEKGKDVELRCDPISGHTALYWYRQSLGQGLEFLIYFQGNSAPDKSGLPSDRFSAERTGGSVSTLTIQRTQQEDSAVYLCASSLAGFGGYEQYFGPGTRLTVT.

The table lists this clonotype with many counts. The genes are TRBV7-2 and TRBJ1-2; D is ambiguous. This CDR3 comprises 15 residues. Trimming pared 5 bases from V and 2 bases from J, leaving 15 bases between. Per germline, CDR1 SGHTA and CDR2 FQGNSA. The CDR3 spells CASSPGVTRNYGYTF. Written as DNA, the CDR3 is TGTGCCAGCAGCCCCGGGGTCACCAGAAACTATGGCTACACCTTC.